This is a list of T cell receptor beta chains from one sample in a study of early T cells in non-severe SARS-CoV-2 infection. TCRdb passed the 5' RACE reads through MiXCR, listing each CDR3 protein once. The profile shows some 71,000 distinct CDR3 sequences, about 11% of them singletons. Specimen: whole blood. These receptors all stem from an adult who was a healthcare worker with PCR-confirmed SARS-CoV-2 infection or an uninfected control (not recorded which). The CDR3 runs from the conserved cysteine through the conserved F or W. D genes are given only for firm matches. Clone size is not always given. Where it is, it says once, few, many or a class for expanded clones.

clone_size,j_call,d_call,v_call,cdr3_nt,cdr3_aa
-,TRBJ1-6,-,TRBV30,TGTGCCTGGAGTGTGGCCCGTAATTCACCCCTCCACTTT,CAWSVARNSPLHF
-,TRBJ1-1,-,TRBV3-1,TGTGCCAGCAGCCCGGCGGGCAGCTTAAACACTGAAGCTTTCTTT,CASSPAGSLNTEAFF
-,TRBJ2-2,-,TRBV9,TGTGCCAGCAGCGCAAAGGCCCGGGAGCTGTTTTTT,CASSAKARELFF
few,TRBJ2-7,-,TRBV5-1,TGCGCCAGCAGCTCGGGGGCTAAGCAGTACTTC,CASSSGAKQYF
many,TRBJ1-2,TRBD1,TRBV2,TGTGCCAGCAGCCGGGACAGGTCATTTGGCTACACCTTC,CASSRDRSFGYTF
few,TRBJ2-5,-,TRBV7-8,TGTGCCAGCAGCCTTGGACGGCGACAAGAGACCCAGTACTTC,CASSLGRRQETQYF
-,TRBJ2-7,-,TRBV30,TGTGCCTGGAGCCGTTCCCGGGACTTCAGCTCCTACGAGCAGTACTTC,CAWSRSRDFSSYEQYF
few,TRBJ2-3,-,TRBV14,TGTGCCAGCAGCCAAGAAAGGGGACTCAGCACAGATACGCAGTATTTT,CASSQERGLSTDTQYF
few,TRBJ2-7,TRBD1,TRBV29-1,TGCAGCGTTGTGCTTTCCAGGGGGTACGAGCAGTACTTC,CSVVLSRGYEQYF
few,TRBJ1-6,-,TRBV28,TGTGCCAGCGGACAGATAAATTCACCCCTCCACTTT,CASGQINSPLHF
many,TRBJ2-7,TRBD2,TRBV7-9,TGTGCCAGCAGCTTATATTTAGCGGGAGTTGAAGAGCAGTACTTC,CASSLYLAGVEEQYF
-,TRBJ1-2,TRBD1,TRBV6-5,TGTGCCAGCAGACCAAACGGGCGGGTCTGGCAGGGGGTTTCCTATGGCTACACCTTC,CASRPNGRVWQGVSYGYTF
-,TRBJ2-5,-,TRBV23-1,TGCGCCAGCAGACAATGGCAAAATGGGCAAGAGACCCAGTACTTC,CASRQWQNGQETQYF
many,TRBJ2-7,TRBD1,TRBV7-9,TGTGCCAGCAGCTTCGCTAGGGACAGGGAACAGTACTTC,CASSFARDREQYF
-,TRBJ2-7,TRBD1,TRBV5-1,TGCGCCAGCAGCTTGGTGGGACAGGGTACCAGCGAGCAGTACTTC,CASSLVGQGTSEQYF
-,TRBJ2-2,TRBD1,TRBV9,TGTGCCAGCAGCGCGGGACAGGGAAGGACCGGGGAGCTGTTTTTT,CASSAGQGRTGELFF
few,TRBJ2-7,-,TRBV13,TGTGCCAGCAGCTTAGGTGAGGGGTTCTACTACGAGCAGTACTTC,CASSLGEGFYYEQYF
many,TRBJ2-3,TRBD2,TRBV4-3,TGCGCCAGCAGCCAAGGGCTAGCGGCCCCAGATACGCAGTATTTT,CASSQGLAAPDTQYF
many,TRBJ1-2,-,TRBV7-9,TGTGCCAGCAGCTCGCCCTGGGGCCGGGACACCTCCTTCTATGGCTACACCTTC,CASSSPWGRDTSFYGYTF
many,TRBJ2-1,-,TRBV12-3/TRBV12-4,TGTGCCAGCAGACCGGGGGATAGGTCCTACAATGAGCAGTTCTTC,CASRPGDRSYNEQFF
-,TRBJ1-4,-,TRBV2,TGTGCCAGCACCCGGGACATATCTGACCAAAAACTGTTTTTT,CASTRDISDQKLFF
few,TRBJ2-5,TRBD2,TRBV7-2,TGTGCCAGCAGTAACACTCCGGGACTAGCGGGAGGGTGGGCAGAGACCCAGTACTTC,CASSNTPGLAGGWAETQYF
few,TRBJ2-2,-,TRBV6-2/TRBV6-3,TGTGCCAGCAGTTACTCGACCCTTACCGGGGAGCTGTTTTTT,CASSYSTLTGELFF
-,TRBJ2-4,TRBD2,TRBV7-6,TGTGCCAGCAGCTTAGCGATAGCGGGGGTAAAAGCCAAAAACATTCAGTACTTC,CASSLAIAGVKAKNIQYF
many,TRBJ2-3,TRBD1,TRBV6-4,TGTGCCAGCAGTGAACGAGGACAGGCCTCAGATACGCAGTATTTT,CASSERGQASDTQYF
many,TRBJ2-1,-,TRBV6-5,TGTGCCAGCAGTTACTCCTGGGGGGATAACAATGAGCAGTTCTTC,CASSYSWGDNNEQFF
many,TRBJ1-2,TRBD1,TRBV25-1,TGTGCCAGCAGTGACTGGACAGGGGGTCTGGAGTCTGGCTACACCTTC,CASSDWTGGLESGYTF
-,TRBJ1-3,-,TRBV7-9,TGTGCCAGCAGCCCAAAGATCCGTTATGGAAACACCATATATTTT,CASSPKIRYGNTIYF
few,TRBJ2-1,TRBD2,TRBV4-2,TGTGCCAGCAGCCAAGATCGGGGTAGCGGGAGGGCGAGCTCCTACAATGAGCAGTTCTTC,CASSQDRGSGRASSYNEQFF
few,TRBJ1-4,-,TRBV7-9,TGTGCCAGCAGCAACGGGAGACTTGGGGGAAAACTGTTTTTT,CASSNGRLGGKLFF
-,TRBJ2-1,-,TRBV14,TGTGCCAGCAGCCCCTTGTCTGCAGGGGATTACAATGAGCAGTTCTTC,CASSPLSAGDYNEQFF
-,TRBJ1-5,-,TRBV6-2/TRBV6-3,TGTGCCAGCAGTTGGTCGGGAATCTTTAGCAATCAGCCCCAGCATTTT,CASSWSGIFSNQPQHF
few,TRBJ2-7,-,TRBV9,TGTGCCAGCAGCGCCTCAGGGGAGGGCGAGCAGTACTTC,CASSASGEGEQYF
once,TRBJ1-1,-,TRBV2,TGTGCCAGCAGAATGGGACGGATGAACACTGAAGCTTTCTTT,CASRMGRMNTEAFF
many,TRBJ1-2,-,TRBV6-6,TGTGCCAGCAGTTACTCAGAGGCTAACTATGGCTACACCTTC,CASSYSEANYGYTF
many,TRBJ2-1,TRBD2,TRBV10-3,TGTGCCATCGGAGGGACTAGCGTAATTGAGCAGTTCTTC,CAIGGTSVIEQFF
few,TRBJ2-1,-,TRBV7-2,TGTGCCAGCAGCTTAGTTCGCGCATTATCGAATGAGCAGTTCTTC,CASSLVRALSNEQFF
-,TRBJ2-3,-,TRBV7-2,TGTGCCAGCAGCTTAGTGGCGGCCACAGATACGCAGTATTTT,CASSLVAATDTQYF
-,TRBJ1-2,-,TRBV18,TGTGCCAGCTCACCAGCGACGAATTCTGGCTACACCTTC,CASSPATNSGYTF
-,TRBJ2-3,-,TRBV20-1,TGCAGTGCTAACGGGGGCACAGATACGCAGTATTTT,CSANGGTDTQYF
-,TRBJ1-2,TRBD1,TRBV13,TGTGCCAGCAGCTCAGATAGGGGGCTTGGCTATGGCTACACCTTC,CASSSDRGLGYGYTF
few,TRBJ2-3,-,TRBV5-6,TGTGCCAGCAGCCCGGCTGCGGGACTTAGGCCAGATACGCAGTATTTT,CASSPAAGLRPDTQYF
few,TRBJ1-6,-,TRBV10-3,TGTGCCATCAGTGGAACTCAGGGTGGTAATTCACCCCTCCACTTT,CAISGTQGGNSPLHF
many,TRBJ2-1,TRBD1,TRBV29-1,TGCAGCGCGTCCCGGGACAGCACCATCAATGAGCAGTTCTTC,CSASRDSTINEQFF
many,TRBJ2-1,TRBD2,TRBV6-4,TGTGCCAGCAGTGGCCTAGCGGGAGGTAATGAGCAGTTCTTC,CASSGLAGGNEQFF
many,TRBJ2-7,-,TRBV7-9,TGTGCCAGCAGCTCGGGAAGGGACGGCGAGCGGTACTTC,CASSSGRDGERYF
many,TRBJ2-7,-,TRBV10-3,TGTGCCATCAACAACCGGGACTCGAGCTCCTACGAGCAGTACTTC,CAINNRDSSSYEQYF
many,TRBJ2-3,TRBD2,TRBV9,TGTGCCAGCAGCGTATCCCGTAGCGGGAGGGCCGATACGCAGTATTTT,CASSVSRSGRADTQYF